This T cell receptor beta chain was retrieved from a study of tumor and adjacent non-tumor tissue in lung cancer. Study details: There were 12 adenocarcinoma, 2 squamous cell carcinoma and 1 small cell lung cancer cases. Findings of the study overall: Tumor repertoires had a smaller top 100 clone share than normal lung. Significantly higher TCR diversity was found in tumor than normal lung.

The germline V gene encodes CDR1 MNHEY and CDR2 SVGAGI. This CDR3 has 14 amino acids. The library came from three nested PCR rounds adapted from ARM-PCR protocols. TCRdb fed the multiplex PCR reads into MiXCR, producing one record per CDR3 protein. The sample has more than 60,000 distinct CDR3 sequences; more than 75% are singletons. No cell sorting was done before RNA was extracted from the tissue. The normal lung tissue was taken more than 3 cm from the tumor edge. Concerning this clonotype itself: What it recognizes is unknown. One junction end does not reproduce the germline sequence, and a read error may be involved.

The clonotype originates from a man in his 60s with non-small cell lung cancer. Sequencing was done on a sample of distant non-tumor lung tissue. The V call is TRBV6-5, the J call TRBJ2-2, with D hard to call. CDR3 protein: CGSSYRPNTGELFF. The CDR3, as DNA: TGCGGCAGCAGTTACAGACCGAACACCGGGGAGCTGTTTTTT.